This is a list of T cell receptor beta chains from one sample in a study of response to subunit inactivated influenza vaccine. TCRdb independently ran MiXCR on the RT-PCR reads; one entry per CDR3 protein. Here the sample spans more than 700,000 distinct CDR3 sequences, approximately 21% being singletons. The material sequenced was PBMCs from blood, taken less than 6 days after vaccination. These receptors were obtained from a man aged 50-59 years who received an inactivated influenza vaccine. Each CDR3 is given with its conserved first and last residue. A D gene is named only where the DNA matches it firmly. Clone size is given for some rows only: seen once, a few or many times, or a class if the clone is expanded.

J gene: TRBJ1-6; V gene: TRBV12-3/TRBV12-4; clone size: few; D gene: TRBD1; CDR3 DNA: TGTGCCAGCAGTTGGACAGGGTCTACTTCACCCCTCCACTTT; CDR3 protein: CASSWTGSTSPLHF
J gene: TRBJ2-1; V gene: TRBV29-1; clone size: many; D gene: NA; CDR3 DNA: TGCAGCGCCCTGGGACGTTTTAATGAGCAGTTCTTC; CDR3 protein: CSALGRFNEQFF
J gene: TRBJ1-6; V gene: TRBV4-3; clone size: NA; D gene: NA; CDR3 DNA: TGCGCCAGCAGCCAAGCTGTCAGGGACTCACCCCTCCACTTT; CDR3 protein: CASSQAVRDSPLHF
J gene: TRBJ2-3; V gene: TRBV5-1; clone size: few; D gene: TRBD2; CDR3 DNA: TGCGCCAGCAGCACTAGCGGGGGCACAGATACGCAGTATTTT; CDR3 protein: CASSTSGGTDTQYF
J gene: TRBJ1-6; V gene: TRBV5-4; clone size: NA; D gene: TRBD1; CDR3 DNA: TGTGCCAGCAGCCGTGCCGGGACAGGGGACCTAGCCCTCCACTTT; CDR3 protein: CASSRAGTGDLALHF
J gene: TRBJ2-5; V gene: TRBV6-5; clone size: few; D gene: NA; CDR3 DNA: TGTGCCAGCAGCCACCGGAGAGAGACCCAGTACTTC; CDR3 protein: CASSHRRETQYF
J gene: TRBJ1-3; V gene: TRBV6-5; clone size: few; D gene: NA; CDR3 DNA: TGTGCCAGCAGTTACTCAGCAGACTCTGGAAACACCATATATTTT; CDR3 protein: CASSYSADSGNTIYF
J gene: TRBJ2-1; V gene: TRBV7-6; clone size: few; D gene: TRBD2; CDR3 DNA: TGTGCCAGCAGCCCCATCCCTCTAGCGGCGTCTTACAATGAGCAGTTCTTC; CDR3 protein: CASSPIPLAASYNEQFF
J gene: TRBJ1-1; V gene: TRBV12-3/TRBV12-4; clone size: many; D gene: TRBD1; CDR3 DNA: TGTGCCAGCAGTTTAGGACAGGGGCCAAACACTGAAGCTTTCTTT; CDR3 protein: CASSLGQGPNTEAFF
J gene: TRBJ2-5; V gene: TRBV29-1; clone size: many; D gene: NA; CDR3 DNA: TGCAGCGTTGAAGATCGGGGCAGACAAGAGACCCAGTACTTC; CDR3 protein: CSVEDRGRQETQYF
J gene: TRBJ1-1; V gene: TRBV5-1; clone size: few; D gene: NA; CDR3 DNA: TGCGCCAGCAGCTCCCTGGGGGACACTGAAGCTTTCTTT; CDR3 protein: CASSSLGDTEAFF
J gene: TRBJ1-2; V gene: TRBV29-1; clone size: NA; D gene: TRBD1; CDR3 DNA: TGCAGCGTTGAAAGCGGTTGGACAGGGGGAGGGTATGGCTACACCTTC; CDR3 protein: CSVESGWTGGGYGYTF
J gene: TRBJ2-1; V gene: TRBV24-1; clone size: few; D gene: NA; CDR3 DNA: TGTGCCACCAGTGTAGGTGCGGGAAGGGGAAGGGGCTCCTACAATGAGCAGTTCTTC; CDR3 protein: CATSVGAGRGRGSYNEQFF
J gene: TRBJ1-1; V gene: TRBV27; clone size: NA; D gene: NA; CDR3 DNA: TGTGCCAGCAGTCCCTCCACACTAGCCAACACTGAAGCTTTCTTT; CDR3 protein: CASSPSTLANTEAFF
J gene: TRBJ2-1; V gene: TRBV29-1; clone size: few; D gene: NA; CDR3 DNA: TGCAGCGTCCCCGATGGGGCATCCTACAATGAGCAGTTCTTC; CDR3 protein: CSVPDGASYNEQFF
J gene: TRBJ1-5; V gene: TRBV28; clone size: few; D gene: NA; CDR3 DNA: TGTGCCAGCAGTTTGGGGCAGCAGCCCCAGCATTTT; CDR3 protein: CASSLGQQPQHF
J gene: TRBJ2-1; V gene: TRBV12-3/TRBV12-4; clone size: NA; D gene: TRBD2; CDR3 DNA: TGTGCCAGCAGAGCGGGGAGCAATGAGCAGTTCTTC; CDR3 protein: CASRAGSNEQFF
J gene: TRBJ1-2; V gene: TRBV11-1; clone size: NA; D gene: NA; CDR3 DNA: TGTGCCAGCAGCTCAGGATACACTGTCGGACCAGCTAACTATGGCTACACCTTC; CDR3 protein: CASSSGYTVGPANYGYTF
J gene: TRBJ2-7; V gene: TRBV27; clone size: few; D gene: NA; CDR3 DNA: TGTGCCAGCAGTTCCGGGAATATCCACGAGCAGTACTTC; CDR3 protein: CASSSGNIHEQYF
J gene: TRBJ2-5; V gene: TRBV5-1; clone size: few; D gene: NA; CDR3 DNA: TGCGCCAGCAGCTTACAGGGCCTACCCAGGGGAGAGACCCAGTACTTC; CDR3 protein: CASSLQGLPRGETQYF
J gene: TRBJ2-2; V gene: TRBV30; clone size: NA; D gene: NA; CDR3 DNA: TGTGCCTGGAGTGTAGCGCGCAACACCGGGGAGCTGTTTTTT; CDR3 protein: CAWSVARNTGELFF